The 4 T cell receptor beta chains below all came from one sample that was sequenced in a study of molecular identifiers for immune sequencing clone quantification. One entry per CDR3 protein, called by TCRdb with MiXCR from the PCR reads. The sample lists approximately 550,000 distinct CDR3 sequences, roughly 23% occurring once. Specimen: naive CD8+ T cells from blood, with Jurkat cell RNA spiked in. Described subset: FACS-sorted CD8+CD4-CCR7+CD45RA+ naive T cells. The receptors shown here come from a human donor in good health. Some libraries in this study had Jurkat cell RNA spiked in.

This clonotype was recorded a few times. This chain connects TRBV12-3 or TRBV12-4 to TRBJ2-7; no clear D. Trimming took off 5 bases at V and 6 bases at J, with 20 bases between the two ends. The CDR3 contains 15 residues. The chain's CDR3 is CASSPPSPYPSEQYF. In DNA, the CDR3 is TGTGCCAGCAGTCCCCCCAGCCCCTACCCATCCGAGCAGTACTTC.

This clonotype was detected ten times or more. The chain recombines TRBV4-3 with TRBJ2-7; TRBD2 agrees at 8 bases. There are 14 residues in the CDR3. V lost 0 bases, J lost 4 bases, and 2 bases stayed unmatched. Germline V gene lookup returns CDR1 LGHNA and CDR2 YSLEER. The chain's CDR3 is CASSQEAGGYEQYF. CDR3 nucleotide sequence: TGCGCCAGCAGCCAAGAGGCGGGAGGATACGAGCAGTACTTC.

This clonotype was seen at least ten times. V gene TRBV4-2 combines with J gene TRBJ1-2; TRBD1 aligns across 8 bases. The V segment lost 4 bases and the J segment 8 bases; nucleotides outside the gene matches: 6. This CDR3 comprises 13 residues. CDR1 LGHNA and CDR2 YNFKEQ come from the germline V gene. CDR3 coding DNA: TGTGCCAGCAGCCTGGACAGGGAACGAGGCTACACCTTC. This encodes CASSLDRERGYTF.

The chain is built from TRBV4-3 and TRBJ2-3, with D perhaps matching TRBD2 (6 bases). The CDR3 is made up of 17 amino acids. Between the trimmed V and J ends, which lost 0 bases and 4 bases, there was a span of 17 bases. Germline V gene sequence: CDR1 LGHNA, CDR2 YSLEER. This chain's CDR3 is CASSQDAGTSWADTQYF. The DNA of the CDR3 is TGCGCCAGCAGCCAAGATGCGGGGACCTCGTGGGCAGATACGCAGTATTTT.